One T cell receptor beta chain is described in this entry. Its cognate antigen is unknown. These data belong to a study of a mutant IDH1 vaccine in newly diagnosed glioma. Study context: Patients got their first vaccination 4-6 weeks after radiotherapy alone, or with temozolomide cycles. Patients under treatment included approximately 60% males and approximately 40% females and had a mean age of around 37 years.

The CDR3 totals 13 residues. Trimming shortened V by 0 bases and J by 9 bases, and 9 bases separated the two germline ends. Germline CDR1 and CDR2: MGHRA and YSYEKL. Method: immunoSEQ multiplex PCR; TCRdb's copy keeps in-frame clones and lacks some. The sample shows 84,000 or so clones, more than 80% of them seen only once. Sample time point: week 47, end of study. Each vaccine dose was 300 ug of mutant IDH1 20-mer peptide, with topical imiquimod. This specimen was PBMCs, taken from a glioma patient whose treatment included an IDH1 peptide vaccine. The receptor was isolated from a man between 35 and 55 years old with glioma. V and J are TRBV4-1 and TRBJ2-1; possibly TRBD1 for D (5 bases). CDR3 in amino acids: CASSQEGPIEQFF. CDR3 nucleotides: TGCGCCAGCAGCCAAGAGGGGCCTATTGAGCAGTTCTTC.